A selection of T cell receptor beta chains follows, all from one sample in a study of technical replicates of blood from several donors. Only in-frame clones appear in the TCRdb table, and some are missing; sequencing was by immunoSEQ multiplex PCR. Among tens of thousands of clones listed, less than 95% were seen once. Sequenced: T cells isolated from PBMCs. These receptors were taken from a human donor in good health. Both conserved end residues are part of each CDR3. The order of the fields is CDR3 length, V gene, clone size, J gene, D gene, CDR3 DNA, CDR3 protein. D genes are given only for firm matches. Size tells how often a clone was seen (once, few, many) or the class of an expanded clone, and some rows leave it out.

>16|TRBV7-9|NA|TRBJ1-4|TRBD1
TGTGCCAGCACCCCCAGCACGGTCAGGGGGCTTGAAAAACTGTTTTTT
CASTPSTVRGLEKLFF
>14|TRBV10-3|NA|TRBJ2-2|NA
TGTGCCATCAGTGGGACAGAAAACACCGGGGAGCTGTTTTTT
CAISGTENTGELFF
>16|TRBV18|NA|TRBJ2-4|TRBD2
TGTGCCAGCTCACCCCCGCTAGCGGGAGTGGGAAACATTCAGTACTTC
CASSPPLAGVGNIQYF
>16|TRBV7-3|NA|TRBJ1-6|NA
TGTGCCAGCAGCCTATCCGGGACAAATTATAATTCACCCCTCCACTTT
CASSLSGTNYNSPLHF
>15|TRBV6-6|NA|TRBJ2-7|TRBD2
TGTGCCAGCACCGACCAAGGACTAGCGGGTTACGAGCAGTACTTC
CASTDQGLAGYEQYF
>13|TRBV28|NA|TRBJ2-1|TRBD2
TGTGCCAGCAGAGAGCGGGAGTACAATGAGCAGTTCTTC
CASREREYNEQFF
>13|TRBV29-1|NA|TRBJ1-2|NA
TGCAGCGCGAGCCGGGACACAAACTATGGCTACACCTTC
CSASRDTNYGYTF
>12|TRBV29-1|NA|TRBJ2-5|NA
TGCAGCGTTGCGCGTTCCCAAGAGACCCAGTACTTC
CSVARSQETQYF
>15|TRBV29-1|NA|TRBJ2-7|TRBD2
TGCAGCGTGGCAGAAAGAACTAGCGTAAACTACGAGCAGTACTTC
CSVAERTSVNYEQYF
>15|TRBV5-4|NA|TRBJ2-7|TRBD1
TGTGCCAGCAGCTTTTCCGGGACAGGGGTCTACGAGCAGTACTTC
CASSFSGTGVYEQYF
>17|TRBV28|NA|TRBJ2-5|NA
TGTGCCAGCAACGACGAGCACACAGGGACTACACAAGAGACCCAGTACTTC
CASNDEHTGTTQETQYF
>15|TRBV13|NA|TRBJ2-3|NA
TGTGCCAGCAGCAACCCCGGGACTTACACAGATACGCAGTATTTT
CASSNPGTYTDTQYF
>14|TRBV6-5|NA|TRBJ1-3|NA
TGTGCCAGCAGTCAAGGGGGCTCTGGAAACACCATATATTTT
CASSQGGSGNTIYF
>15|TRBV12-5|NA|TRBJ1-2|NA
TGTGCTAGTGGTTTGGGTCAGGGAGGGAACTATGGCTACACCTTC
CASGLGQGGNYGYTF
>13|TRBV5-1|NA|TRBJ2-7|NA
TGCGCCAGCAGCTTACAGGGAACCTACGAGCAGTACTTC
CASSLQGTYEQYF
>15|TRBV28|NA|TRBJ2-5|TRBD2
TGTGCCAGCAGTCCGTCCGGGACTAGCGGAGAGACCCAGTACTTC
CASSPSGTSGETQYF
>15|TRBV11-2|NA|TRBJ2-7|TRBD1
TGTGCCAGCAGCTTAGAAGGGACAGGGGGCTACGAGCAGTACTTC
CASSLEGTGGYEQYF
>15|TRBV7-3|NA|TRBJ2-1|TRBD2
TGTGCCAGCAGCCCCACGGGGGGTCCCTACAATGAGCAGTTCTTC
CASSPTGGPYNEQFF
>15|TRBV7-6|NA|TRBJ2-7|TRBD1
TGTGCCAGCAGCTTAGCAGGGACAGGGGCCTACGAGCAGTACTTC
CASSLAGTGAYEQYF
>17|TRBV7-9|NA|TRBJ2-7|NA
TGTGCCAGCAGCTTAACCTATATGGGGACACAAAACTACGAGCAGTACTTC
CASSLTYMGTQNYEQYF
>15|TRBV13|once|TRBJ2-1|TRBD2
TGTGCCAGCAGCTTAGGAGGACTAGTTAACAATGAGCAGTTCTTC
CASSLGGLVNNEQFF
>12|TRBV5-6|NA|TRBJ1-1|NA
TGTGCCAGCAGCTCCGTTGACCGGACTGCTTTCTTT
CASSSVDRTAFF
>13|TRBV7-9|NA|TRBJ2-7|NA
TGTGCCAGCAGCTTACTCACCGGCTACGAGCAGTACTTC
CASSLLTGYEQYF
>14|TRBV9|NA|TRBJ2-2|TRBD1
TGTGCCAGCAGCGCGTCCCCAGGGGGCGGGGAGCTGTTTTTT
CASSASPGGGELFF